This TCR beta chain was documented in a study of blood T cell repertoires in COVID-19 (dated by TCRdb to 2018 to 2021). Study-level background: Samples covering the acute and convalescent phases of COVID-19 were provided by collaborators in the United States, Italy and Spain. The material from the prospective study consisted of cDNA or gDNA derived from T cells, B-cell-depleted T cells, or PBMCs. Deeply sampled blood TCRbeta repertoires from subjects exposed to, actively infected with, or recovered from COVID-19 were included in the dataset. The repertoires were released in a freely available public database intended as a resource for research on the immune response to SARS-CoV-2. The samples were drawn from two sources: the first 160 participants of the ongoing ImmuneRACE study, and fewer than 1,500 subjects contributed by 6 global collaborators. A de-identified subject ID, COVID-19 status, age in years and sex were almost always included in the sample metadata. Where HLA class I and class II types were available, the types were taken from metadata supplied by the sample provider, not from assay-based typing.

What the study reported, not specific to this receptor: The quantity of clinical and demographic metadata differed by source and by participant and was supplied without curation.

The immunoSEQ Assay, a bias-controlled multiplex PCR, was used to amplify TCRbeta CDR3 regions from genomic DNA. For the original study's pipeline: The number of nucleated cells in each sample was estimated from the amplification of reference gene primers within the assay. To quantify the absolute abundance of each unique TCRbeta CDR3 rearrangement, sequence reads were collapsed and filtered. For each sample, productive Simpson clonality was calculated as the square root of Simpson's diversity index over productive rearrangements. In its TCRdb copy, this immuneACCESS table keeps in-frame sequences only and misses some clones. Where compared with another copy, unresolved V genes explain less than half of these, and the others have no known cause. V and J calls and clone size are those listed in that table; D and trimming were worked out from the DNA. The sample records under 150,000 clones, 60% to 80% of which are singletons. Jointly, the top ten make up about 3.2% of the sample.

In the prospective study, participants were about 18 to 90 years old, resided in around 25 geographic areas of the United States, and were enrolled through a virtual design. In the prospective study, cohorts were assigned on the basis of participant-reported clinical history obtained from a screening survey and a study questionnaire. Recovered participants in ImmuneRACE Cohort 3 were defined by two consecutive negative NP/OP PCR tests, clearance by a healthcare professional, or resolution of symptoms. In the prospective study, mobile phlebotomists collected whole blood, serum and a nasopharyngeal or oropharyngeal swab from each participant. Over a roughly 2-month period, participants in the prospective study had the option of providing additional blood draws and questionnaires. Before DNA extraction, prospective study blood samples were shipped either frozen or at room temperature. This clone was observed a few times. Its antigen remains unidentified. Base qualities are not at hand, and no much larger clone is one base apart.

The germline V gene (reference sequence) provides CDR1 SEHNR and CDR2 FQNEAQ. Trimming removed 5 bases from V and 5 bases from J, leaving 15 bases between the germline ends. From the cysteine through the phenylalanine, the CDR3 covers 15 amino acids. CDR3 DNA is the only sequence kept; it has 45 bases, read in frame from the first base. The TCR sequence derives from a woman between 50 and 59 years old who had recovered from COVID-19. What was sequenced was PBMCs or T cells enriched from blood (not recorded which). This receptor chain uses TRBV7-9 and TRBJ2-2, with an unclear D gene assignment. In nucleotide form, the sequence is TGTGCCAGCAGCCCCGCGCTGAGTTTAACCGGGGAGCTGTTTTTT. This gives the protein CASSPALSLTGELFF.